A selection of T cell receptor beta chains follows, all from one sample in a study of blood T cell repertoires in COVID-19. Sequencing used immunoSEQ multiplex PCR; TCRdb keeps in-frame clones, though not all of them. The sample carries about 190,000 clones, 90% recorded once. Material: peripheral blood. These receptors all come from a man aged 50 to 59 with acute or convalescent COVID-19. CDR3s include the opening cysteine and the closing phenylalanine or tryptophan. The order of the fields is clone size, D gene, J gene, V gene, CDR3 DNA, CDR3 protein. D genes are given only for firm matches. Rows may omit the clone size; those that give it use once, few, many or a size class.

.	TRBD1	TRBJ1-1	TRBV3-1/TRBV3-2	TGTGCCAGCAGCCGAGAAACAGGGGTATGGACTGAAGCTTTCTTT	CASSRETGVWTEAFF
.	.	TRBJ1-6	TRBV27	TGTGCCAGCAGTTTGGCCCCCTATAATTCACCCCTCCACTTT	CASSLAPYNSPLHF
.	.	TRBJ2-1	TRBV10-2	TGCGCCAGCACGGACAACAATGAGCAGTTCTTC	CASTDNNEQFF
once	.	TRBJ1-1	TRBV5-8	TGTGCCAGCAGCTCGGGGGGGGGTGGTCTCACTGAAGCTTTCTTT	CASSSGGGGLTEAFF
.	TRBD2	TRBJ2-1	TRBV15	TGTGCCACCAGCAGAGGACTAGCGGGAGAGTACAATGAGCAGTTCTTC	CATSRGLAGEYNEQFF
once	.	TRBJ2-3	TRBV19	TGTGCCAGTAGTATAGATCCGGGTCCCCGGGATACGCAGTATTTT	CASSIDPGPRDTQYF
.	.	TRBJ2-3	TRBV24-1	TGTGCCACCAGTGTCGGGACAGATACGCAGTATTTT	CATSVGTDTQYF
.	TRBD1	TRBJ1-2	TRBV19	TGTGCCAGTAGTCCAGGGGGACGGGTCTATGGCTACACCTTC	CASSPGGRVYGYTF
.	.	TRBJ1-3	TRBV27	TGTGCCAGCAGTCCTCCCGGGAACACCATATATTTT	CASSPPGNTIYF
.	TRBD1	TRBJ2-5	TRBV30	TGTGCCTGGAGTGGGGCAGGGGGCAGTCAGACCCAGTACTTC	CAWSGAGGSQTQYF
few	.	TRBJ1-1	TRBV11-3	TGTGCCAGCAGCTTAGGCCCCCCCCCAATCGGTGATCGCATGAACACTGAAGCTTTCTTT	CASSLGPPPIGDRMNTEAFF
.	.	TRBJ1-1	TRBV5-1	TGCGCCAGCAGCTCCCGGGACCCAGGGGTTGGCACTGAAGCTTTCTTT	CASSSRDPGVGTEAFF
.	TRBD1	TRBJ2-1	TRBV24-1	TGTGCCACCAGTGATGCCAGCGACAGGGCCAATGAGCAGTTCTTC	CATSDASDRANEQFF
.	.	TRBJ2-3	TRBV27	TGTGCCAGCAGTTTAGCGTGGACGCAGTATTTT	CASSLAWTQYF
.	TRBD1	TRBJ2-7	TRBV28	TGTGCCATCTCTACCGGGACAGGCGACTACGAGCAGTACTTC	CAISTGTGDYEQYF
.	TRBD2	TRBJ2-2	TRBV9	TGTGCCAGCAGCTTAAGCGGGGGGCTAGCGGACACCGGGGAGCTGTTTTTT	CASSLSGGLADTGELFF
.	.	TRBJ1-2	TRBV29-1	TGCAGCGTTGGGGAGGGGACTAACTATGGCTACACCTTC	CSVGEGTNYGYTF
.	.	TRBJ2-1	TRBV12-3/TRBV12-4	TGTGCCAGCAGCCGACTAGTAAATGAGCAGTTCTTC	CASSRLVNEQFF
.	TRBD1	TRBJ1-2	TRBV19	TGTGCCAGTAGTATAGTTGCGGGACAGAACTATGGCTACACCTTC	CASSIVAGQNYGYTF
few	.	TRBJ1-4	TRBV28	TGTGCCAGCAGCCGCGGTCGCGGATTGCGGACTAATGAAAAACTGTTTTTT	CASSRGRGLRTNEKLFF
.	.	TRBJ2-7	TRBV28	TGTGCCAGCAGTTTAGCCAGACTGAGCTCCTACGAGCAGTACTTC	CASSLARLSSYEQYF
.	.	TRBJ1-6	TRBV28	TGTGCCAGCAGTTCGCGAGGATCACCCCTCCACTTT	CASSSRGSPLHF
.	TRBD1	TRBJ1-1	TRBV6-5	TGTGCCAGCAGTTCACGACTTACAGGGGGCACTGAAGCTTTCTTT	CASSSRLTGGTEAFF
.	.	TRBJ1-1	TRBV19	TGTGCCAGTAGATACAGGGACGGGGGGATCGCTGAAGCTTTCTTT	CASRYRDGGIAEAFF
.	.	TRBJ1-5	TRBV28	TGTGCCAGCAGAAACATCCAGGGACCGCGGGGTCAGCCCCAGCATTTT	CASRNIQGPRGQPQHF
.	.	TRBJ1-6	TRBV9	TGTGCCAGCAGCGTGGACCGGGACTCAAGCTCCTATAATTCACCCCTCCACTTT	CASSVDRDSSSYNSPLHF
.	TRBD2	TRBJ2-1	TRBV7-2	TGTGCCAGCCGAACCGGGGGGTCCTACAATGAGCAGTTCTTC	CASRTGGSYNEQFF
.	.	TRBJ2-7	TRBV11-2	TGTGCCAGCAGCCCAAACCGGGACAAAGGTTACTTC	CASSPNRDKGYF